Given below is one T cell receptor (beta chain) in context. The antigen is undetermined. The assay was immunoSEQ multiplex PCR, and TCRdb's table has in-frame clones only and misses some. This table has 130,000 to 150,000 clones, almost 90% appearing once. CDR3 size: 14 residues. Trimming pared 6 bases from V and 8 bases from J, leaving 19 bases between. The germline V gene encodes CDR1 ENHRY and CDR2 SYGVKD. This entry is derived from a study of cytomegalovirus exposure and HLA in healthy donors. Study information: It was reported in a later analysis that the same platform had been used for the 120 or so validation repertoires as for the roughly 650 first-cohort repertoires.

General study points: The finding came from a later analysis; first-cohort TCR clusters tended to co-occur in the roughly 110 validation repertoires.

The rearrangement uses TRBV10-3 and TRBJ1-2; the D gene is possibly TRBD1 (5 bases). The specimen sequenced was PBMCs. This clonotype was obtained from a woman younger than 35 in good health and CMV-seropositive. In nucleotides, the CDR3 is TGTGCCATCAGCCCCGGAGACAGCGTGGAGGGCTACACCTTC. As protein: CAISPGDSVEGYTF.